This T cell receptor beta chain derives from a study of cytomegalovirus exposure and HLA in healthy donors. About this clone: Its antigen is not known.

Study outcomes and limitations: Presence/absence analyses rested on an assumption that sequencing depth was roughly uniform across donors.

Germline-derived CDR1 and CDR2 are SGHAT and FQNNGV. V lost 7 bases to trimming and J lost 1 base, with 14 bases between them. The CDR3 is made up of 15 amino acids. The PCR made use of 60 Vbeta and 13 Jbeta primers. Assay used: immunoSEQ multiplex PCR; TCRdb lists only in-frame clones, some missing. This sample's table reports around 74,000 clones. Sequenced: PBMCs. The chain carries TRBV11-2 and TRBJ2-1; weak D call: TRBD2 (5 bases). The sequence came from a man aged 50-60 years in good health and CMV-seropositive. CDR3 amino acids: CASTPGIGSYNEQFF. DNA of the CDR3: TGTGCCAGCACCCCCGGGATAGGGTCCTACAATGAGCAGTTCTTC.